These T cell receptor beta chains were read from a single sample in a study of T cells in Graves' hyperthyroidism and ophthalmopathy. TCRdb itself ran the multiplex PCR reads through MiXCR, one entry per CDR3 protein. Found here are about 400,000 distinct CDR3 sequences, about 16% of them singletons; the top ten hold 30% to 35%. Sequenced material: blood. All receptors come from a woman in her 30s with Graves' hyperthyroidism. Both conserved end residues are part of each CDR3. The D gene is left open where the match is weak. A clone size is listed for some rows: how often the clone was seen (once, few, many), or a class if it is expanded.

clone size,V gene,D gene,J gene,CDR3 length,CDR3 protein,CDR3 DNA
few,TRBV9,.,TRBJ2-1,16,CASSVGGSETYNEQFF,TGTGCCAGCAGCGTAGGTGGTAGCGAGACCTACAATGAGCAGTTCTTC
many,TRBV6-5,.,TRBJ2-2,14,CASSYVSSGGELFF,TGTGCCAGCAGTTATGTGTCGTCTGGCGGGGAGCTGTTTTTT
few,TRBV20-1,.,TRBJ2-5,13,CSAHGQSGETQYF,TGCAGTGCCCATGGACAGAGCGGAGAGACCCAGTACTTC
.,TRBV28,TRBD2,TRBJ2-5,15,CASSSSGSALQTQYF,TGTGCCAGCAGTTCTAGCGGGAGTGCTCTACAGACCCAGTACTTC
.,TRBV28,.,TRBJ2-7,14,CASSLSSGSAEQYF,TGTGCCAGCAGTTTAAGTTCGGGATCCGCCGAGCAGTACTTC
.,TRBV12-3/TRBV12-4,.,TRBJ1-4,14,CASRHIGGEEKLFF,TGTGCCAGCAGACACATCGGTGGAGAAGAAAAACTGTTTTTT
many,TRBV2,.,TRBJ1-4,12,CASSEQTEKLFF,TGTGCCAGCAGTGAACAGACTGAAAAACTGTTTTTT
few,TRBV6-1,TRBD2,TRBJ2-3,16,CASSALAGVPTDTQYF,TGTGCCAGCAGCGCGCTAGCGGGAGTTCCCACAGATACGCAGTATTTT
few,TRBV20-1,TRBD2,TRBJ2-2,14,CSARGERDGGELFF,TGCAGTGCTAGGGGGGAGCGGGACGGCGGGGAGCTGTTTTTT
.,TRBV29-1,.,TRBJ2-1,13,CSVVSLALNEQFF,TGCAGCGTTGTTAGTCTAGCGCTAAATGAGCAGTTCTTC
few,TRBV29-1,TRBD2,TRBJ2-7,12,CSVGAGAYEQYF,TGCAGCGTGGGAGCGGGAGCCTACGAGCAGTACTTC